The clone carrying this T cell receptor (beta chain) turned up a few times. Its antigen remains unknown. Germline loops: CDR1 SGHVS, CDR2 FNYEAQ. The CDR3 extends over 15 amino acids. V gave up 3 bases and J gave up 8 bases, with 17 bases separating them. Assay: immunoSEQ multiplex PCR; the TCRdb copy retains only in-frame clones and omits some. The sample gives some 100,000 clones, almost 75% of which show up once; about a quarter is in the top ten. This sample stems from a study of CD8 T cell repertoires and HIV-1 epitope variants. Study details: Controls were a CMV, EBV and flu pool, Ebola AY9, and no peptide. Separate from the cultures, 1M uncultured T cells served as baseline.

Study-wide results and caveats: This assay reports beta chains of antigen-expanded cells, not T cell function.

The chain carries TRBV7-6 and TRBJ2-4; D is ambiguous. The TCR sequence derives from a male donor with HIV. The sequencing input was uncultured baseline CD8+ T cells from peripheral blood mononuclear cells (PBMCs). CDR3 sequence (DNA): TGTGCCAGCAGCTTGAGTGACTCAACAAAAGACATTCAGTACTTC. Protein product: CASSLSDSTKDIQYF.